The clone carrying this TCR beta chain was counted between two and nine times. V trimming: 5 bases; J trimming: 3 bases; junction bases outside the gene matches: 6. CDR1 is KGHDR and CDR2 is SFDVKD in the germline V gene. The CDR3 has 15 residues. TCRdb fed the RT-PCR reads into MiXCR, producing one record per CDR3 protein. The profile covers around 250,000 distinct CDR3 sequences, with 10% to 15% appearing a single time and about 8% taken by the ten largest. This sample was taken from a study of response to subunit inactivated influenza vaccine. The sequence derives from a man aged 50 to 59 who received an inactivated influenza vaccine. Here the sequenced sample was non-naive T cells sorted from PBMCs, taken less than 15 days before vaccination. The chain carries TRBV24-1 and TRBJ2-3, with TRBD2 identical over 8 bases. The CDR3 region has the DNA TGTGCCACCAGTGGCGAGACTAGCGAAACAGATACGCAGTATTTT. Translating it yields CATSGETSETDTQYF.